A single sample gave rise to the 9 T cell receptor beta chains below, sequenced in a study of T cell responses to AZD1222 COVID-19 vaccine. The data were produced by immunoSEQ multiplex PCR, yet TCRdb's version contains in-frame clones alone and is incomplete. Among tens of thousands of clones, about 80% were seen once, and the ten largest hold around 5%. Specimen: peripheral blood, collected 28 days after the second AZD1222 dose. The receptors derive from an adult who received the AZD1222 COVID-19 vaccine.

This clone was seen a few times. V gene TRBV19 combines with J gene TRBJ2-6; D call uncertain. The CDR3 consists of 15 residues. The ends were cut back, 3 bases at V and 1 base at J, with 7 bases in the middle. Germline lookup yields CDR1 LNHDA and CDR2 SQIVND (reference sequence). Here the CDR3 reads CASSIMKSGANVLTF. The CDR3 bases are TGTGCCAGTAGTATTATGAAGTCTGGGGCCAACGTCCTGACTTTC.

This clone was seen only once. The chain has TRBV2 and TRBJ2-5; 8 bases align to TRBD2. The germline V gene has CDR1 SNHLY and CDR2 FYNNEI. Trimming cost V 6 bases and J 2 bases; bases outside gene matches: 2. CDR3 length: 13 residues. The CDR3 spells CASRTGGQETQYF. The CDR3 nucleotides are TGTGCCAGCAGGACGGGGGGGCAAGAGACCCAGTACTTC.

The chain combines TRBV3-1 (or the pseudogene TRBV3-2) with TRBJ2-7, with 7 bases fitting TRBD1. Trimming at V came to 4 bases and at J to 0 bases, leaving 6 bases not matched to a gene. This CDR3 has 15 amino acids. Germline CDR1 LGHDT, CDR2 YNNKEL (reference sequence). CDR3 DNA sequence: TGTGCCAGCAGCCTGGGGTGGGACAGCTCCTACGAGCAGTACTTC. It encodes CASSLGWDSSYEQYF.

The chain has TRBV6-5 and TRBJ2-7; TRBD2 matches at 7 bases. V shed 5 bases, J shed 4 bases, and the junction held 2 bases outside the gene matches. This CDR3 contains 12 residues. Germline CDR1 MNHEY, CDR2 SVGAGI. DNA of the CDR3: TGTGCCAGCAGTCGGGGACTATACGAGCAGTACTTC. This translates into CASSRGLYEQYF.

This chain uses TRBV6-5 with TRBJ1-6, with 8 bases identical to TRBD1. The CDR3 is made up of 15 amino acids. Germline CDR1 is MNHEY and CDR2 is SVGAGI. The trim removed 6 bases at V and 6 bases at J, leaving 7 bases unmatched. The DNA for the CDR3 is TGTGCCAGCAGACCCCGACAGGGGACTAATTCACCCCTCCACTTT. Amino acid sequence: CASRPRQGTNSPLHF.

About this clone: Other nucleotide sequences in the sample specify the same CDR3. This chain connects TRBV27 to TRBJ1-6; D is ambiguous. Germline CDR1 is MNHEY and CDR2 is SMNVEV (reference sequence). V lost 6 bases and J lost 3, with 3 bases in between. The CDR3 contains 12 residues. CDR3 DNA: TGTGCCAGCAGCCTCTATAATTCACCCCTCCACTTT. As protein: CASSLYNSPLHF.

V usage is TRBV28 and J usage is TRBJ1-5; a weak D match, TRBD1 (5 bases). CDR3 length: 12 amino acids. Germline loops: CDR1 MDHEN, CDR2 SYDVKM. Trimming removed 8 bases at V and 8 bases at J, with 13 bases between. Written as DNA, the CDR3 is TGTGCCAGCGGATCCCAGGGAGAGCCCCAGCATTTT. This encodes CASGSQGEPQHF.

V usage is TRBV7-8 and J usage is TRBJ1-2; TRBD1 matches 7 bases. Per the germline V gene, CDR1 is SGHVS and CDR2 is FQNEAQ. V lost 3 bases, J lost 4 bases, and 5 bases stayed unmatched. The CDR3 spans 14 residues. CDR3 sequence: CASSLETGAYGYTF. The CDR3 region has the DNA TGTGCCAGCAGCTTGGAAACAGGGGCCTATGGCTACACCTTC. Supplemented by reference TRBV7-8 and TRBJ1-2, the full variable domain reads GAGVSQSPRYKVAKRGQDVALRCDPISGHVSLFWYQQALGQGPEFLTYFQNEAQLDKSGLPSDRFFAERPEGSVSTLKIQRTQQEDSAVYLCASSLETGAYGYTFGSGTRLTVV.

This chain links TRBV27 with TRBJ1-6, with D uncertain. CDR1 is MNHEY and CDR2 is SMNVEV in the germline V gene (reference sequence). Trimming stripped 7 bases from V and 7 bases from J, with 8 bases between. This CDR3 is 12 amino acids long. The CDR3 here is CASNTQNSPLHF. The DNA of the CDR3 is TGTGCCAGCAACACCCAAAATTCACCCCTCCACTTT.